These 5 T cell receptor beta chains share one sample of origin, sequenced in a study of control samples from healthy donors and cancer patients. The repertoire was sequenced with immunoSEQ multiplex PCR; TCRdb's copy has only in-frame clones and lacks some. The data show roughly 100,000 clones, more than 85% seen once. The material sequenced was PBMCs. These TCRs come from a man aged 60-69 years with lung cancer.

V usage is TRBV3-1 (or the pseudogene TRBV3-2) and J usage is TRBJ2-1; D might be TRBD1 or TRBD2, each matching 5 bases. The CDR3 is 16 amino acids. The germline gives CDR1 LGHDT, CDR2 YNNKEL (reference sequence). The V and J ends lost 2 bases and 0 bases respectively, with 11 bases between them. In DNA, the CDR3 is TGTGCCAGCAGCCAATGGGGGTCCAGCTCCTACAATGAGCAGTTCTTC. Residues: CASSQWGSSSYNEQFF.

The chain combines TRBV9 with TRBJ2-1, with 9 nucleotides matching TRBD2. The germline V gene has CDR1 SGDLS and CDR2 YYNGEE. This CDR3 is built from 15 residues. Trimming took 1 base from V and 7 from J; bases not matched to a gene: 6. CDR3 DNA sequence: TGTGCCAGCAGCGTATTGGCTAGCGGGGTGAATGAGCAGTTCTTC. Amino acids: CASSVLASGVNEQFF.

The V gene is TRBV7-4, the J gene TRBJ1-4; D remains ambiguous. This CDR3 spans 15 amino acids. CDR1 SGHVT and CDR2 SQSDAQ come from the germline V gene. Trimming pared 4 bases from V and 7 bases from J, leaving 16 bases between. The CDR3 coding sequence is TGTGCCAGCAGCTCGATTACTCGGAAAATTGAAAAACTGTTTTTT. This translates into CASSSITRKIEKLFF.

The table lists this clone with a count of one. CDR3 DNA sequence: TGTGCCAGCAGTTACTCCAGGGCGTCCTCCTACGAGCAGTACTTC. Amino acid sequence: CASSYSRASSYEQYF. The chain recombines TRBV6-5 with TRBJ2-7, with D tentatively TRBD1 (5 bases). V was cut by 0 bases and J by 0 bases, with 9 bases left in between. CDR3 length: 15 amino acids. Germline CDR1 reads MNHEY; CDR2 reads SVGAGI.

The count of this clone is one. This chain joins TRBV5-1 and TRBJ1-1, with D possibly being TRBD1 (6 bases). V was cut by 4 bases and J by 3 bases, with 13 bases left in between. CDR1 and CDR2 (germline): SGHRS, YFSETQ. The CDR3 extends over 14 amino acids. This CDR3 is CASSPSEGDTEAFF. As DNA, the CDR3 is TGCGCCAGCAGCCCCTCGGAGGGGGACACTGAAGCTTTCTTT. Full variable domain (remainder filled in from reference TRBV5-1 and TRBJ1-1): KAGVTQTPRYLIKTRGQQVTLSCSPISGHRSVSWYQQTPGQGLQFLFEYFSETQRNKGNFPGRFSGRQFSNSRSEMNVSTLELGDSALYLCASSPSEGDTEAFFGQGTRLTVV.